The rows below give T cell receptor beta chains drawn from one sample of a study of T cell clones after liver transplantation. The method was immunoSEQ multiplex PCR; TCRdb's version includes in-frame clones alone and lacks a portion of them. This table has roughly 100,000 clones, approximately 79% appearing once. This material consisted of CD4+ T cells from blood, taken around 44 months after liver transplant. The receptors were gathered from a human patient who received a liver transplant. Some of these T cells may belong to the graft donor. Both conserved end residues are part of each CDR3. A D gene is named only where the DNA matches it firmly. Rows may omit the clone size; those that give it use once, few, many or a size class.

d_gene: .; v_gene: TRBV5-4; j_gene: TRBJ1-2; abundance: few; CDR3aa: CASSLGRAGVYGYTF; CDR3nt: TGTGCCAGCAGCTTGGGGAGGGCAGGGGTTTATGGCTACACCTTC
d_gene: .; v_gene: TRBV7-2; j_gene: TRBJ1-2; abundance: .; CDR3aa: CASSPVATDYGYTF; CDR3nt: TGTGCCAGCAGCCCCGTCGCGACAGATTATGGCTACACCTTC
d_gene: .; v_gene: TRBV14; j_gene: TRBJ1-4; abundance: .; CDR3aa: CASSQVPDGFIGANEKLFF; CDR3nt: TGTGCCAGCAGCCAAGTCCCGGACGGTTTTATAGGTGCTAATGAAAAACTGTTTTTT
d_gene: .; v_gene: TRBV6-1; j_gene: TRBJ1-5; abundance: .; CDR3aa: CASSGGNQPQHF; CDR3nt: TGTGCCAGCAGTGGAGGCAATCAGCCCCAGCATTTT
d_gene: TRBD1; v_gene: TRBV2; j_gene: TRBJ1-5; abundance: .; CDR3aa: CASRPGTGDRQPQHF; CDR3nt: TGTGCCAGCAGGCCCGGGACAGGGGATCGTCAGCCCCAGCATTTT
d_gene: .; v_gene: TRBV27; j_gene: TRBJ2-3; abundance: .; CDR3aa: CASSLAEASTDTQYF; CDR3nt: TGTGCCAGCAGTCTTGCGGAGGCTAGCACAGATACGCAGTATTTT
d_gene: TRBD1; v_gene: TRBV9; j_gene: TRBJ1-5; abundance: .; CDR3aa: CASSPGQGLYPQHF; CDR3nt: TGTGCCAGCTCCCCCGGACAGGGGTTGTACCCCCAGCATTTT
d_gene: TRBD2; v_gene: TRBV6-5; j_gene: TRBJ2-1; abundance: .; CDR3aa: CASSLSGRDYNEQFF; CDR3nt: TGTGCCAGCAGTTTAAGCGGGAGGGATTACAATGAGCAGTTCTTC
d_gene: .; v_gene: TRBV7-9; j_gene: TRBJ2-3; abundance: .; CDR3aa: CASSLAVGATDTQYF; CDR3nt: TGTGCCAGCAGCTTGGCTGTCGGCGCCACAGATACGCAGTATTTT
d_gene: TRBD1; v_gene: TRBV5-4; j_gene: TRBJ2-1; abundance: .; CDR3aa: CASSLQGNYNEQFF; CDR3nt: TGTGCCAGCAGCTTACAGGGGAACTACAATGAGCAGTTCTTC
d_gene: TRBD1; v_gene: TRBV11-2; j_gene: TRBJ2-7; abundance: .; CDR3aa: CASSSLTGTWQYF; CDR3nt: TGTGCCAGCAGCTCGCTGACAGGGACCTGGCAGTACTTC
d_gene: .; v_gene: TRBV7-2; j_gene: TRBJ2-5; abundance: .; CDR3aa: CASSPTGTQYF; CDR3nt: TGTGCCAGCAGCCCCACAGGGACCCAGTACTTC
d_gene: .; v_gene: TRBV27; j_gene: TRBJ2-1; abundance: .; CDR3aa: CASSPNAANEQFF; CDR3nt: TGTGCCAGCAGTCCCAACGCGGCTAATGAGCAGTTCTTC
d_gene: TRBD1; v_gene: TRBV7-8; j_gene: TRBJ2-7; abundance: once; CDR3aa: CASSYRALGQGAYEQYF; CDR3nt: TGTGCCAGCAGCTACCGGGCCTTGGGACAGGGGGCCTACGAGCAGTACTTC
d_gene: .; v_gene: TRBV9; j_gene: TRBJ1-6; abundance: few; CDR3aa: CASSVGPSGDSPLHF; CDR3nt: TGTGCCAGCAGCGTAGGTCCGTCCGGGGATTCACCCCTCCACTTT
d_gene: TRBD1; v_gene: TRBV5-1; j_gene: TRBJ1-3; abundance: .; CDR3aa: CASSPAGGEWDF; CDR3nt: TGCGCCAGCAGCCCGGCAGGGGGCGAGTGGGATTTT
d_gene: TRBD2; v_gene: TRBV7-8; j_gene: TRBJ2-7; abundance: .; CDR3aa: CASSLGLGGGTTYEQYF; CDR3nt: TGTGCCAGCAGCTTAGGTTTGGGCGGGGGGACGACCTACGAGCAGTACTTC
d_gene: TRBD2; v_gene: TRBV29-1; j_gene: TRBJ2-3; abundance: .; CDR3aa: CSVDDLTASGGTDTQYF; CDR3nt: TGCAGCGTTGATGACCTTACGGCTAGCGGGGGGACAGATACGCAGTATTTT
d_gene: .; v_gene: TRBV7-2; j_gene: TRBJ1-5; abundance: once; CDR3aa: CASSLGIRGPQHF; CDR3nt: TGTGCCAGCAGCTTAGGGATCCGTGGACCCCAGCATTTT
d_gene: .; v_gene: TRBV7-2; j_gene: TRBJ1-2; abundance: .; CDR3aa: CASSTKRAGTYGYTF; CDR3nt: TGTGCCAGCTCCACTAAAAGGGCAGGGACCTATGGCTACACCTTC
d_gene: .; v_gene: TRBV11-2; j_gene: TRBJ2-5; abundance: once; CDR3aa: CASSLTEGETQYF; CDR3nt: TGTGCCAGCAGCTTGACCGAAGGGGAGACCCAGTACTTC
d_gene: .; v_gene: TRBV6-5; j_gene: TRBJ1-5; abundance: once; CDR3aa: CASSYSSRGGNQPQHF; CDR3nt: TGTGCCAGCAGTTACTCGTCCAGGGGAGGCAATCAGCCCCAGCATTTT
d_gene: .; v_gene: TRBV5-1; j_gene: TRBJ1-1; abundance: .; CDR3aa: CASSLLRIAYTEAFF; CDR3nt: TGCGCCAGCAGCTTGCTCCGGATAGCGTACACTGAAGCTTTCTTT
d_gene: .; v_gene: TRBV7-2; j_gene: TRBJ1-3; abundance: .; CDR3aa: CASSLLRTGNTIYF; CDR3nt: TGTGCCAGCAGCTTACTGAGAACTGGAAACACCATATATTTT
d_gene: .; v_gene: TRBV12-5; j_gene: TRBJ2-1; abundance: .; CDR3aa: CASGLELQDNEQFF; CDR3nt: TGTGCTAGTGGTTTGGAACTCCAGGACAATGAGCAGTTCTTC